This entry features one T cell receptor (beta chain) sequence. Produced via immunoSEQ multiplex PCR; TCRdb's table is partial and in-frame only. The sample comprises some 150,000 clones, about nine tenths of which are singletons, and roughly 3.1% rests with the top ten. The data were obtained in a study of control samples from healthy donors and cancer patients. The V end lost 1 base, the J end lost 2 bases, and 9 bases lay between the germline ends. This CDR3 is built from 14 residues. Per the germline V gene, CDR1 is SGHRS and CDR2 is YFSETQ. The material sequenced was blood. The V and J genes are TRBV5-1 and TRBJ1-2, with D hard to call. This clonotype originated in a man aged 30 to 39 in good health. CDR3 sequence (DNA): TGCGCCAGCAGCTTGCTTCCGGACAACTATGGCTACACCTTC. Translation gives CASSLLPDNYGYTF.